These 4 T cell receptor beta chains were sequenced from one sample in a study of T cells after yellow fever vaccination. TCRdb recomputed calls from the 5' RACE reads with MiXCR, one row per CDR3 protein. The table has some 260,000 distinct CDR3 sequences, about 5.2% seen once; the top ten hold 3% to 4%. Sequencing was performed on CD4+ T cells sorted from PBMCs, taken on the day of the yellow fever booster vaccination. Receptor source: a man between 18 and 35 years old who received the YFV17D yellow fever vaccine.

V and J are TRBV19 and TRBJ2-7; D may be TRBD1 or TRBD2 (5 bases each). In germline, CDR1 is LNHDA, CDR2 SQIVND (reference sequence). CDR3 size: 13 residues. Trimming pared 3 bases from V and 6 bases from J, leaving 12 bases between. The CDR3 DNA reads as TGTGCCAGTAGTATGAGGGGCCTTGGCGAGCAGTACTTC. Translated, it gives CASSMRGLGEQYF. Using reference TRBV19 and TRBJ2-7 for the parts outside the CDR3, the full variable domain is DGGITQSPKYLFRKEGQNVTLSCEQNLNHDAMYWYRQDPGQGLRLIYYSQIVNDFQKGDIAEGYSVSREKKESFPLTVTSAQKNPTAFYLCASSMRGLGEQYFGPGTRLTVT.

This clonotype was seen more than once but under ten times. The CDR3 nucleotides are TGTGCCAGCAGCGTAGGGGGAAACACCATATATTTT. This codes for CASSVGGNTIYF. This rearrangement joins TRBV9 to TRBJ1-3; D ambiguous. The germline gives CDR1 SGDLS, CDR2 YYNGEE. This CDR3 has 12 residues. V dropped 0 bases and J dropped 4 bases, with 2 bases sitting between them.

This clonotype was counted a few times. The CDR3 is CASSQSTGGSYNSPLHF. The CDR3 DNA reads TGTGCCAGCAGCCAGTCGACAGGGGGTTCCTATAATTCACCCCTCCACTTT. The chain carries TRBV14 and TRBJ1-6; 9 bases map to TRBD1. With V trimmed by 3 bases and J by 1 base, 4 bases remained unmatched. The CDR3 has 17 amino acids. CDR1 and CDR2 from the germline V gene are SGHDN and FVKESK.

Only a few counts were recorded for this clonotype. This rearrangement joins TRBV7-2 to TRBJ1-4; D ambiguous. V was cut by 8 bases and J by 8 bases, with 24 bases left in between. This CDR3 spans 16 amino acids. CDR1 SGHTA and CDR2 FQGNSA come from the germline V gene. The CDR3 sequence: CASRTASTAIGEKLFF. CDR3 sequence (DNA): TGTGCCAGCCGCACAGCTTCCACAGCGATTGGGGAAAAACTGTTTTTT.